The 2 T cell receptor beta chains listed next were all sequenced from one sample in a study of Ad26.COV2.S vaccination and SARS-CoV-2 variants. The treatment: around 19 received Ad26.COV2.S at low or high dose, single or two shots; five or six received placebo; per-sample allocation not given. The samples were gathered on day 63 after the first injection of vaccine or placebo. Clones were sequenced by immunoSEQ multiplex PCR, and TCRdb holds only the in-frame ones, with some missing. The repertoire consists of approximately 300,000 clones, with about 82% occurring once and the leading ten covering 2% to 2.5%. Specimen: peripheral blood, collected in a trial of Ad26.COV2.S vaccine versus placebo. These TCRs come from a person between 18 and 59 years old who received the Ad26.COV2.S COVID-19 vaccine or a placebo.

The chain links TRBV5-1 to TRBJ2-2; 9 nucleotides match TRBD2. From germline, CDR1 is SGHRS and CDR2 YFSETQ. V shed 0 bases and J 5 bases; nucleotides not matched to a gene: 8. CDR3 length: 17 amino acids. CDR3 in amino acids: CASSLDGGGARTGELFF. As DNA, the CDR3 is TGCGCCAGCAGCTTGGATGGCGGGGGGGCCCGTACCGGGGAGCTGTTTTTT.

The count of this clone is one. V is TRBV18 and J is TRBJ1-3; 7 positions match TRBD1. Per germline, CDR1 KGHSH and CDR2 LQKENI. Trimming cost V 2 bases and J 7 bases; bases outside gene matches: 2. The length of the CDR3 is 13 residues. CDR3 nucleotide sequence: TGTGCCAGCTCACCAGCGACAGGGAACACCATATATTTT. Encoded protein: CASSPATGNTIYF.